Presented here are 27 T cell receptor beta chains from one specimen sequenced in a study of CD8+ T cells in alopecia areata. Sequencing templates came from extracted RNA that was reverse transcribed into cDNA. TCRdb keeps only in-frame clones here, not all; method: immunoSEQ multiplex PCR. Of 50,000 to 80,000 clones in the sample, roughly 40% are singletons; the top ten hold just over 50%. Sample: NKG2D-low CD8+ T cells sorted from blood. The source of these receptors is a human donor with alopecia areata.

The chain employs TRBV6-5 and TRBJ2-5, with D unclear. V was pared by 6 bases and J by 8 bases, with 13 bases between. Germline values: CDR1 MNHEY, CDR2 SVGAGI. The CDR3 spans 12 residues. CDR3 amino acids: CASSGSMRTQYF. CDR3 in DNA: TGTGCCAGCAGCGGCTCGATGCGAACCCAGTACTTC.

The chain is built from TRBV29-1 and TRBJ1-1; TRBD1 might be the D (5 bases). The V gene lost 7 bases and the J gene lost 7 bases, with 16 bases spanning the gap. This CDR3 is built from 12 residues. Germline CDR1 reads SQVTM; CDR2 reads ANQGSEA. The CDR3 sequence: CSAKGSSGEAFF. CDR3 DNA sequence: TGCAGCGCAAAGGGGTCCTCGGGTGAAGCTTTCTTT.

The chain joins TRBV7-9 to TRBJ1-1; the D is unclear. This CDR3 is 13 amino acids long. Germline-derived CDR1 and CDR2 are SEHNR and FQNEAQ (reference sequence). The V gene lost 4 bases and the J gene lost 6 bases, with 12 bases spanning the gap. CDR3 bases: TGTGCCAGCAGCTCCTTATCCTTCCCTGAAGCTTTCTTT. It is translated as CASSSLSFPEAFF.

This clone was counted only a few times. The rearrangement uses TRBV28 and TRBJ2-2, with D unresolved. CDR1 MDHEN and CDR2 SYDVKM come from the germline V gene. V lost 5 bases and J 0 bases, leaving 7 bases between the germline ends. The CDR3 runs to 14 residues. In DNA form, the CDR3 reads TGTGCCAGCAGTGCCCCTACGAACACCGGGGAGCTGTTTTTT. It is translated as CASSAPTNTGELFF. The full variable domain, in which reference TRBV28 and TRBJ2-2 provide the parts outside the CDR3, is DVKVTQSSRYLVKRTGEKVFLECVQDMDHENMFWYRQDPGLGLRLIYFSYDVKMKEKGDIPEGYSVSREKKERFSLILESASTNQTSMYLCASSAPTNTGELFFGEGSRLTVL.

The J gene is TRBJ1-1, the V gene TRBV27, with TRBD1 as a possible D gene (5 bases). The germline CDR1 and CDR2 sequences are MNHEY and SMNVEV (reference sequence). Deletions cut 6 bases from V and 0 bases from J, with 8 bases between. There are 13 residues in the CDR3. DNA of the CDR3: TGTGCCAGCAGCATGGGGGTGAACACTGAAGCTTTCTTT. It specifies CASSMGVNTEAFF.

This chain connects TRBV9 to TRBJ2-1; 8 positions match TRBD2. This CDR3 has 16 amino acids. The J segment lost 7 bases and the V segment lost 1 base, leaving 10 bases of the junction unmatched. Germline CDR1 is SGDLS and CDR2 is YYNGEE. This CDR3 reads CASSVPTSEEVNEQFF. The CDR3 DNA is TGTGCCAGCAGCGTACCGACTAGCGAGGAGGTAAATGAGCAGTTCTTC.

A few counts support this clone. The chain joins TRBV7-8 to TRBJ2-1; the D gene is possibly TRBD2 (6 bases). Germline V CDR1 and CDR2: SGHVS, FQNEAQ. CDR3 length equals 15 residues. V dropped 5 bases and J dropped 0 bases, with 11 bases sitting between them. The DNA for the CDR3 is TGTGCCAGCAGCCCAATGACTAGCTCCTACAATGAGCAGTTCTTC. Translation gives CASSPMTSSYNEQFF.

This sequence joins TRBV29-1 and TRBJ2-4; D unresolved. Germline loops: CDR1 SQVTM, CDR2 ANQGSEA. Deletions cut 1 base from V and 8 bases from J, with 9 bases between. There are 12 residues in the CDR3. CDR3 in amino acids: CSVEAEKYIQYF. The DNA for the CDR3 is TGCAGCGTTGAAGCAGAGAAGTACATTCAGTACTTC.

The gene calls are TRBV27 and TRBJ2-2, with D maybe TRBD1 (5 bases). Germline CDR1 is MNHEY and CDR2 is SMNVEV (reference sequence). Trimming left V 3 bases short and J 6 bases short, with 8 bases between. The CDR3 is 13 amino acids. The CDR3 is CASSFRVSGELFF. The CDR3 DNA reads as TGTGCCAGCAGTTTCAGGGTTTCCGGGGAGCTGTTTTTT.

In its sample, this clone was seen a few times. The chain couples TRBV13 to TRBJ2-1, with D unresolved. Per the germline V gene, CDR1 is PRHDT and CDR2 is FYEKMQ (reference sequence). CDR3 length: 13 residues. The germline V and J ends were trimmed by 4 bases and 8 bases, with 12 bases remaining between them. CDR3 coding DNA: TGTGCCAGCAGCTCCTGGAACAGTTATGAGCAGTTCTTC. Its translation: CASSSWNSYEQFF.

J is TRBJ2-1 and V is TRBV30; 8 bases are shared with TRBD2. The CDR3 covers 13 residues. Per germline, CDR1 GTSNPN and CDR2 SVGIG (reference sequence). In nucleotides, the CDR3 is TGTGGCTTGAGCGGGAGCTCCTACAATGAGCAGTTCTTC. Its protein is CGLSGSSYNEQFF.

This clone was observed a few times. The chain has TRBV29-1 and TRBJ2-1, with 8 bases aligning to TRBD1. This CDR3 has 13 residues. The J segment lost 10 bases and the V segment lost 4 bases, leaving 9 bases of the junction unmatched. Looked up from germline, CDR1 is SQVTM and CDR2 is ANQGSEA. The CDR3 coding sequence is TGCAGCGTTGCGGGCCAGGGGGCATACGAGCAGTTCTTC. Translation: CSVAGQGAYEQFF.

The table lists this clone with a few counts. V and J are TRBV19 and TRBJ1-1; 7 nucleotides align to TRBD1. Losses at the gene ends were 7 bases for V and 4 bases for J; bases not matched to a gene: 6. The V gene's germline CDR1 is LNHDA and CDR2 SQIVND (reference sequence). This CDR3 has 13 amino acids. The CDR3 protein is CASMEGASTEAFF. CDR3 in DNA: TGTGCCAGTATGGAGGGGGCGAGCACTGAAGCTTTCTTT. Together with reference TRBV19 and TRBJ1-1, the CDR3 gives the full variable domain: DGGITQSPKYLFRKEGQNVTLSCEQNLNHDAMYWYRQDPGQGLRLIYYSQIVNDFQKGDIAEGYSVSREKKESFPLTVTSAQKNPTAFYLCASMEGASTEAFFGQGTRLTVV.

The sample holds one count of this clone. The J gene is TRBJ2-5, the V gene TRBV25-1; no firm D call. Germline lookup yields CDR1 MGHDK and CDR2 SYGVNS. V shed 1 base and J shed 0 bases, with 3 bases lying between them. CDR3 length: 13 amino acids. CDR3 sequence reads: CASSESNQETQYF. As DNA, the CDR3 is TGTGCCAGCAGTGAATCCAACCAAGAGACCCAGTACTTC.

This clone has a handful of counts. The chain joins TRBV29-1 to TRBJ2-1; D not certain. V was clipped by 0 bases and J by 3 bases, with 15 bases between them. This CDR3 is built from 16 residues. Germline CDR1 and CDR2: SQVTM and ANQGSEA. In nucleotides, the CDR3 is TGCAGCGTTGAAGATCACGAGCGTATGGGCTACAATGAGCAGTTCTTC. Translation: CSVEDHERMGYNEQFF.

J is TRBJ2-5 and V is TRBV13, with D maybe TRBD1 (6 bases). This CDR3 is 14 amino acids long. The germline V gene encodes CDR1 PRHDT and CDR2 FYEKMQ (reference sequence). The V end lost 2 bases, the J end lost 4 bases, and 11 bases lay between the germline ends. The CDR3 DNA reads as TGTGCCAGCAGCTTACAGGGGATAGGAGAGACCCAGTACTTC. Protein sequence: CASSLQGIGETQYF.

The CDR3 bases are TGTGCCAGCAGCTTAGGAGGGGACAGGCCATCAGGTGGGCAGTACTTC. This gives the protein CASSLGGDRPSGGQYF. The J gene is TRBJ2-7, the V gene TRBV7-9, with TRBD1 matching over 8 bases. Germline lookup yields CDR1 SEHNR and CDR2 FQNEAQ (reference sequence). Losses at the gene ends were 1 base for V and 9 bases for J; bases not matched to a gene: 14. The CDR3 runs 16 residues. The whole variable domain, filled in from reference TRBV7-9 and TRBJ2-7, reads DTGVSQNPRHKITKRGQNVTFRCDPISEHNRLYWYRQTLGQGPEFLTYFQNEAQLEKSRLLSDRFSAERPKGSFSTLEIQRTEQGDSAMYLCASSLGGDRPSGGQYFGPGTRLTVT.

The genes are TRBV29-1 and TRBJ1-2, with 10 bases fitting TRBD1. Germline trimming cut 7 bases from V and 0 bases from J; bases unmatched to any gene: 11. Germline V gene sequence: CDR1 SQVTM, CDR2 ANQGSEA. This CDR3 contains 16 residues. The CDR3 coding sequence is TGCAGCGCTGTACCGGGACAGGGGCGAGCTAACTATGGCTACACCTTC. Its protein product is CSAVPGQGRANYGYTF.

This clone was detected a few times. The rearrangement uses TRBV7-9 and TRBJ2-7; possibly TRBD1 or TRBD2 for D (5 bases each). The length of the CDR3 is 13 residues. Per germline, CDR1 SEHNR and CDR2 FQNEAQ (reference sequence). Trimming stripped 5 bases from V and 6 bases from J, with 14 bases between. This chain's CDR3 is CASSRDLGSEQYF. The CDR3 region has the DNA TGTGCCAGCAGCAGGGACCTAGGCTCCGAGCAGTACTTC.

The chain joins TRBV7-9 to TRBJ2-3; TRBD1 might be the D (6 bases). The length of the CDR3 is 14 residues. Trimming removed 4 bases at V and 6 bases at J, with 14 bases between. Looked up from germline, CDR1 is SEHNR and CDR2 is FQNEAQ (reference sequence). The CDR3 DNA reads as TGTGCCAGCAGCTCGGGACAACGCGGGGATACGCAGTATTTT. It translates to CASSSGQRGDTQYF.

The V and J genes are TRBV5-1 and TRBJ2-1; weak D call: TRBD2 (6 bases). The germline V gene encodes CDR1 SGHRS and CDR2 YFSETQ. CDR3 size: 15 residues. With 0 bases removed from V and 2 bases from J, the gap between germline ends came to 9 bases. As DNA, the CDR3 is TGCGCCAGCAGCTTGGGACTAGTAACCTACAATGAGCAGTTCTTC. This translates into CASSLGLVTYNEQFF. Filled out from reference TRBV5-1 and TRBJ2-1, the complete variable domain reads KAGVTQTPRYLIKTRGQQVTLSCSPISGHRSVSWYQQTPGQGLQFLFEYFSETQRNKGNFPGRFSGRQFSNSRSEMNVSTLELGDSALYLCASSLGLVTYNEQFFGPGTRLTVL.

This clone has only a few counts. The rearrangement uses TRBV2 and TRBJ1-1; D is ambiguous. The germline V gene encodes CDR1 SNHLY and CDR2 FYNNEI. The CDR3 sequence is 15 residues long. V was cut by 2 bases and J by 1 base, with 11 bases left in between. This chain's CDR3 is CASSEYRHTNTEAFF. CDR3 DNA sequence: TGTGCCAGCAGTGAATATCGACATACGAACACTGAAGCTTTCTTT.

The V gene is TRBV7-2, the J gene TRBJ2-1, with D unclear. Germline V lookup: CDR1 SGHTA, CDR2 FQGNSA. V lost 4 bases, J lost 5 bases, and 6 bases lay in between. The length of the CDR3 is 12 residues. This CDR3 reads CASSSIHNEQFF. The CDR3 region has the DNA TGTGCCAGCAGCTCCATCCACAATGAGCAGTTCTTC.

This chain links TRBV2 with TRBJ1-5; D is ambiguous. Trimming took 7 bases from V and 0 from J, leaving 13 bases between them. The CDR3 loop spans 15 amino acids. Per the germline V gene, CDR1 is SNHLY and CDR2 is FYNNEI. DNA for the CDR3: TGTGCCAGCACCGCGGAGCCCCCTAGCAATCAGCCCCAGCATTTT. The encoded protein is CASTAEPPSNQPQHF. Together with reference TRBV2 and TRBJ1-5, the CDR3 gives the full variable domain: EPEVTQTPSHQVTQMGQEVILRCVPISNHLYFYWYRQILGQKVEFLVSFYNNEISEKSEIFDDQFSVERPDGSNFTLKIRSTKLEDSAMYFCASTAEPPSNQPQHFGDGTRLSIL.

This chain connects TRBV29-1 to TRBJ2-3; 9 bases map to TRBD2. The germline gives CDR1 SQVTM, CDR2 ANQGSEA. This CDR3 is built from 17 residues. V dropped 1 base and J dropped 0; count of bases not matched to a gene: 8. As DNA, the CDR3 is TGCAGCGTTGAAGGGGACCTAGCGGGGCCTAGCACAGATACGCAGTATTTT. This codes for CSVEGDLAGPSTDTQYF.

This clone came up a few times. The chain has TRBV19 and TRBJ1-2; the D is unclear. Germline lookup yields CDR1 LNHDA and CDR2 SQIVND (reference sequence). Trimming shortened V by 2 bases and J by 3 bases, and 13 bases separated the two germline ends. This CDR3 contains 15 residues. The CDR3 DNA reads as TGTGCCAGTAGTATAAGCCAATCTCCATACTATGGCTACACCTTC. This translates into CASSISQSPYYGYTF.

This chain links TRBV5-1 with TRBJ2-3; D gene uncertain. CDR1 is SGHRS and CDR2 is YFSETQ in the germline V gene. CDR3 size: 12 residues. V shed 5 bases and J shed 6 bases, with 10 bases lying between them. CDR3 sequence: CASRPAQDTQYF. The CDR3 nucleotides read TGCGCCAGCAGGCCAGCTCAGGATACGCAGTATTTT.